These T cell receptor beta chains were read from a single sample in a study of T cell responses to AZD1222 COVID-19 vaccine. The protocol was immunoSEQ multiplex PCR, while the TCRdb copy is restricted to in-frame clones and leaves out a portion. The table has around 150,000 clones, roughly 89% seen once. Sequencing used peripheral blood, obtained on day 0 of AZD1222 vaccination. These receptors were obtained from an adult in good health. CDR3s leave out the opening cysteine and the closing phenylalanine or tryptophan. Fields, in order: J gene, V gene, D gene, CDR3 protein. D genes are given only for firm matches.

j_gene: TRBJ1-2; v_gene: TRBV7-9; d_gene: TRBD1; CDR3aa: ASTPTGGGGYT
j_gene: TRBJ1-6; v_gene: TRBV19; d_gene: TRBD1; CDR3aa: ASQTWGQGGNSPLH
j_gene: TRBJ1-1; v_gene: TRBV27; d_gene: NA; CDR3aa: ASSLRGAGNTEAF
j_gene: TRBJ1-1; v_gene: TRBV27; d_gene: NA; CDR3aa: ASSFSGMNTEAF
j_gene: TRBJ1-2; v_gene: TRBV10-3; d_gene: NA; CDR3aa: AIGGGTRYGYT
j_gene: TRBJ1-1; v_gene: TRBV7-9; d_gene: NA; CDR3aa: ASSLETLEAF
j_gene: TRBJ2-7; v_gene: TRBV6-5; d_gene: NA; CDR3aa: ASSYTSGQLGEQY
j_gene: TRBJ1-1; v_gene: TRBV6-5; d_gene: NA; CDR3aa: ASSYDPEDTEAF
j_gene: TRBJ2-1; v_gene: TRBV29-1; d_gene: NA; CDR3aa: SLRADSYNEQF
j_gene: TRBJ2-7; v_gene: TRBV11-1; d_gene: NA; CDR3aa: ASSLQRTSYEQY
j_gene: TRBJ2-5; v_gene: TRBV3-1/TRBV3-2; d_gene: NA; CDR3aa: ASSQDQETQY
j_gene: TRBJ1-1; v_gene: TRBV27; d_gene: NA; CDR3aa: ASSYTLRNTEAF
j_gene: TRBJ1-1; v_gene: TRBV6-5; d_gene: NA; CDR3aa: ASIKGLGNTEAF
j_gene: TRBJ1-1; v_gene: TRBV12-3/TRBV12-4; d_gene: NA; CDR3aa: ASNIQGFTEAF
j_gene: TRBJ2-6; v_gene: TRBV3-1/TRBV3-2; d_gene: TRBD2; CDR3aa: ASSQEKLAGNSGANVLT
j_gene: TRBJ1-6; v_gene: TRBV3-1/TRBV3-2; d_gene: NA; CDR3aa: ASSQEGGRGNSPLH
j_gene: TRBJ1-6; v_gene: TRBV27; d_gene: NA; CDR3aa: ASSASGVSPLH